This TCR beta chain is drawn from a study of STAT5B mutations in CD4+ large granular lymphocyte leukemia. Study in general: Among healthy donors, a particular HLA allele went with more CDR3 'QG' motifs.

Notes on the study in general: TRBV06-family usage was enriched in top patient clones (8/27) versus controls (2/35).

Per the study methods: Lowest detectable productive clonotype frequency was 2.59 x 10-5. The assay was immunoSEQ multiplex PCR, and TCRdb's table has in-frame clones only and misses some. V and J calls and clone size come straight from that table; D and trimming were deduced from the DNA. This sample has 20,000 to 25,000 clones, with about four fifths found just once. The V end was cut by 4 bases, the J end by 5 bases, with 9 bases between. The CDR3 is 12 amino acids. Germline lookup yields CDR1 SGHRS and CDR2 YFSETQ. With regard to this clone: The antigen is undetermined.

The sample consisted of CD4+ T cells from blood buffy coats. The sequence was obtained from a human donor in good health. The rearrangement links TRBV5-1 to TRBJ2-5, with D uncertain. The CDR3 loop is CASSPTRETQYF. The CDR3 DNA follows: TGCGCCAGCAGCCCGACGCGGGAGACCCAGTACTTC.